The present T cell receptor beta chain was sequenced within a study of T cells in Graves' hyperthyroidism and ophthalmopathy. Findings and limits, study-wide: It was a median approximately 7.1 months before onset that the model predicted ophthalmopathy.

Graves' hyperthyroidism was deemed stable absent ophthalmopathy progression within 18 months. Authors of the study amplified TCR beta CDR3 regions from RNA transcripts. HTBI primers were employed in a first-round RT-PCR of the TCR CDR3. MiXCR, run by TCRdb on the multiplex PCR reads, gives a single entry per CDR3 protein. The repertoire holds a few hundred thousand distinct CDR3 sequences, 19% seen once, with around 4% in the top ten. At least ten counts were recorded for this clonotype. Antigen: not known. The sequenced sample was blood. The clonotype comes from a woman between 18 and 30 years old with Graves' hyperthyroidism.

Written as DNA, the CDR3 is TGCAGTGCTTGGGCCTTCACCCACACTGAAGCTTTCTTT. The encoded protein is CSAWAFTHTEAFF. The chain has TRBV20-1 and TRBJ1-1; no firm D call. Germline CDR1 reads DFQATT; CDR2 reads SNEGSKA (reference sequence). The CDR3 sequence is 13 residues long. Trimming took off 5 bases at V and 3 bases at J, with 13 bases between the two ends.